The 21 T cell receptor beta chains given below trace back to one sample, sequenced in a study of control samples from healthy donors and cancer patients. The data were produced by immunoSEQ multiplex PCR, yet TCRdb's version contains in-frame clones alone and is incomplete. The sample lists about 130,000 clones; around 90% were seen once. The sequenced sample consisted of blood. All receptors derive from a man between 18 and 35 years old in good health.

The gene calls are TRBV4-1 and TRBJ1-5, with D hard to call. Germline V gene data show CDR1 as MGHRA and CDR2 as YSYEKL. This CDR3 spans 16 amino acids. V was shortened by 0 bases and J by 3 bases, with 12 bases between the two germline ends. The CDR3 here is CASSQEAGRTNQPQHF. CDR3 nucleotides: TGCGCCAGCAGCCAAGAGGCCGGACGGACCAATCAGCCCCAGCATTTT.

The V call is TRBV30, the J call TRBJ2-6; a weak D match, TRBD1 (6 bases). Germline V gives CDR1 GTSNPN, CDR2 SVGIG (reference sequence). The CDR3 covers 14 residues. The germline V and J ends were trimmed by 4 bases and 4 bases, with 11 bases remaining between them. The chain's CDR3 is CAWTSGAGANVLTF. CDR3 sequence (DNA): TGTGCCTGGACTTCAGGGGCCGGGGCCAACGTCCTGACTTTC.

The chain is built from TRBV7-2 and TRBJ1-4, with TRBD1 matching over 11 bases. CDR1 and CDR2 from the germline V gene are SGHTA and FQGNSA. V lost 4 bases to trimming and J lost 5 bases; unmatched junction nucleotides: 0. The CDR3 totals 14 residues. The CDR3 DNA is TGTGCCAGCAGCTGGGACAGGGGGAATGAAAAACTGTTTTTT. This gives the protein CASSWDRGNEKLFF.

The chain couples TRBV5-1 to TRBJ1-6; 7 bases fit TRBD1. V lost 3 bases and J lost 4; bases outside the gene matches: 4. This CDR3 contains 15 residues. In germline, CDR1 is SGHRS, CDR2 YFSETQ. The CDR3 sequence: CASSYNRGYNSPLHF. The DNA for the CDR3 is TGCGCCAGCAGCTATAACAGGGGATATAATTCACCCCTCCACTTT.

The chain recombines TRBV5-1 with TRBJ2-1; D gene unclear. Per germline, CDR1 SGHRS and CDR2 YFSETQ. This CDR3 spans 14 amino acids. V was clipped by 1 base and J by 3 bases, with 8 bases between them. CDR3 amino acids: CASSLQEYYNEQFF. DNA of the CDR3: TGCGCCAGCAGCTTGCAGGAGTACTACAATGAGCAGTTCTTC.

V and J are TRBV18 and TRBJ2-7; no clear D gene. The CDR3 has 14 residues. CDR1 is KGHSH and CDR2 is LQKENI in the germline V gene. Trimming stripped 0 bases from V and 2 bases from J, with 8 bases between. CDR3 protein: CASSPPAETYEQYF. CDR3 DNA: TGTGCCAGCTCACCACCGGCCGAAACCTACGAGCAGTACTTC.

The chain employs TRBV5-1 and TRBJ1-2; D is unresolved. With 3 bases removed from V and 4 bases from J, the gap between germline ends came to 16 bases. This CDR3 has 15 amino acids. Germline CDR1 reads SGHRS; CDR2 reads YFSETQ. As DNA, the CDR3 is TGCGCCAGCAGCTCGAGACCGGCCGTGGGCTATGGCTACACCTTC. It encodes CASSSRPAVGYGYTF.

The V and J genes are TRBV21-1 and TRBJ2-7. TRBV21-1 is termed a pseudogene. This CDR3 has 13 residues. The CDR3 DNA reads as TGTGCCAGCAGCTTAGGTAGGTCCTACGAGCAGTACTTC. This translates into CASSLGRSYEQYF.

The V and J genes are TRBV25-1 and TRBJ1-4; a possible D gene is TRBD1 (6 bases). Germline V lookup: CDR1 MGHDK, CDR2 SYGVNS. Trimming shortened V by 4 bases and J by 0 bases, and 12 bases separated the two germline ends. This CDR3 is 16 amino acids long. The CDR3 spells CASSAQTGSTNEKLFF. The CDR3 DNA is TGTGCCAGCAGTGCACAAACAGGGTCAACTAATGAAAAACTGTTTTTT.

The chain is built from TRBV15 and TRBJ1-5; D possibly corresponds to TRBD1 (6 bases). The CDR3 spans 17 residues. Trimming left V 3 bases short and J 0 bases short, with 15 bases between. Germline CDR1 and CDR2: LNHNV and YYDKDF (reference sequence). The CDR3 sequence is CATSRAIGQISNQPQHF. DNA of the CDR3: TGTGCCACCAGCAGGGCTATAGGACAGATTAGCAATCAGCCCCAGCATTTT.

The gene calls are TRBV5-4 and TRBJ2-3; D is ambiguous. Germline V gene lookup returns CDR1 SGHNT and CDR2 YYREEE (reference sequence). V was cut by 0 bases and J by 2 bases, with 10 bases left in between. This CDR3 spans 15 amino acids. The CDR3 nucleotides are TGTGCCAGCAGCTTGGCGGGTATGGCCACAGATACGCAGTATTTT. It yields the protein CASSLAGMATDTQYF.

This chain connects TRBV30 to TRBJ1-6; D not resolved. CDR1 GTSNPN and CDR2 SVGIG come from the germline V gene (reference sequence). The CDR3 runs 15 residues. V lost 0 bases and J lost 8, with 14 bases in between. The CDR3 loop is CAWSVRPGGDSPLHF. CDR3 bases: TGTGCCTGGAGTGTACGACCAGGCGGGGATTCACCCCTCCACTTT.

The CDR3 here is CASRRTGVPTNYGYTF. The CDR3 region has the DNA TGTGCCAGCAGGAGGACAGGGGTCCCTACTAACTATGGCTACACCTTC. The gene calls are TRBV27 and TRBJ1-2; 9 nucleotides align to TRBD1. The CDR3 spans 16 residues. The V segment lost 6 bases and the J segment 0 bases; nucleotides outside the gene matches: 8. The V gene's germline CDR1 is MNHEY and CDR2 SMNVEV (reference sequence).

This clone appeared once. The rearrangement uses TRBV19 and TRBJ2-1; D unclear. Germline V gene data show CDR1 as LNHDA and CDR2 as SQIVND (reference sequence). V lost 5 bases to trimming and J lost 6 bases, with 14 bases between them. The CDR3 loop spans 14 amino acids. The CDR3 here is CASSSGRNINEQFF. CDR3 bases: TGTGCCAGTAGTTCCGGACGGAACATCAATGAGCAGTTCTTC.

V is TRBV27 and J is TRBJ1-1, with D unresolved. Trimming cost V 5 bases and J 4 bases, with 14 bases left between them. There are 14 residues in the CDR3. The germline gives CDR1 MNHEY, CDR2 SMNVEV (reference sequence). The DNA for the CDR3 is TGTGCCAGCAGTGAGGACTTCCGGGCCACTGAAGCTTTCTTT. Its protein product is CASSEDFRATEAFF.

This clone was counted a single time. This chain uses TRBV3-1 (or the pseudogene TRBV3-2) with TRBJ1-1, with a weak D call TRBD1 (5 bases). CDR1 is LGHDT, CDR2 YNNKEL, per germline (reference sequence). The germline V and J ends were trimmed by 4 bases and 11 bases, with 14 bases remaining between them. The CDR3 extends over 12 amino acids. CDR3 coding DNA: TGTGCCAGCAGCCCGTTGAGGGGATCGGCTTTCTTT. Encoded protein: CASSPLRGSAFF.

This chain connects TRBV27 to TRBJ2-3; D is uncertain. CDR1 and CDR2 (germline): MNHEY, SMNVEV (reference sequence). V was clipped by 7 bases and J by 2 bases, with 16 bases between them. CDR3 length: 15 amino acids. The CDR3 coding sequence is TGTGCCAGCACCCGGTGGCCCGAAATCACAGATACGCAGTATTTT. It is translated as CASTRWPEITDTQYF.

The V call is TRBV6-1, the J call TRBJ2-2; maybe TRBD2 (5 bases). The CDR3 consists of 14 residues. The V gene's germline CDR1 is MNHNS and CDR2 SASEGT. V was trimmed by 2 bases and J by 8 bases, leaving 12 bases between them. The CDR3 loop is CASSEFVRRGELFF. The CDR3 DNA reads as TGTGCCAGCAGTGAATTTGTTCGGAGGGGGGAGCTGTTTTTT.

The chain joins TRBV6-5 to TRBJ2-5, with a possible D match to TRBD2 (5 bases). V lost 6 bases to trimming and J lost 4 bases, with 15 bases between them. Per germline, CDR1 MNHEY and CDR2 SVGAGI. This CDR3 has 14 residues. The CDR3: CASSYRRAGETQYF. CDR3 coding DNA: TGTGCCAGCAGCTACCGACGGGCGGGAGAGACCCAGTACTTC.

The V call is TRBV5-4, the J call TRBJ1-2, with 7 nucleotides matching TRBD1. The J segment lost 6 bases and the V segment lost 4 bases, leaving 9 bases of the junction unmatched. The germline V gene encodes CDR1 SGHNT and CDR2 YYREEE (reference sequence). The CDR3 contains 14 residues. The CDR3 DNA is TGTGCCAGCAGCCCTGGACAGGTCTGGAATGGCTACACCTTC. Translated: CASSPGQVWNGYTF. The variable domain in full, with the rest retrieved from reference TRBV5-4 and TRBJ1-2, is ETGVTQSPTHLIKTRGQQVTLRCSSQSGHNTVSWYQQALGQGPQFIFQYYREEENGRGNFPPRFSGLQFPNYSSELNVNALELDDSALYLCASSPGQVWNGYTFGSGTRLTVV.

The chain combines TRBV5-1 with TRBJ2-3, with D unresolved. Looked up from germline, CDR1 is SGHRS and CDR2 is YFSETQ. The CDR3 runs 15 residues. Deletions cut 0 bases from V and 3 bases from J, with 11 bases between. The CDR3 DNA reads as TGCGCCAGCAGCTTGGCTCCAGGTTCTACAGATACGCAGTATTTT. This codes for CASSLAPGSTDTQYF.